This passage covers 4 T cell receptor beta chains from one sample sequenced in a study of blood T cell repertoires in COVID-19. The repertoire was sequenced with immunoSEQ multiplex PCR; TCRdb's copy has only in-frame clones and lacks some. The sample shows roughly 240,000 clones, roughly 88% of them seen only once. Sequencing was carried out using peripheral blood. Receptor source: a man aged 35-49 years who had recovered from COVID-19.

The chain joins TRBV7-2 to TRBJ2-3; D ambiguous. This CDR3 has 14 residues. Germline CDR1 is SGHTA and CDR2 is FQGNSA. V was pared by 4 bases and J by 1 base, with 9 bases between. CDR3 sequence (DNA): TGTGCCAGCAGCTCCCGCCCGGGCACAGATACGCAGTATTTT. This codes for CASSSRPGTDTQYF.

The rearrangement uses TRBV6-2 or TRBV6-3 and TRBJ2-1; 10 nucleotides match TRBD2. After removal of 0 bases from V and 10 bases from J, the junction contained 18 bases not matched to a gene. Germline V CDR1 and CDR2: MNHEY, SVGEGT. CDR3 length equals 19 residues. The CDR3 sequence is CASSYSSGGSGRPPWEQFF. In nucleotides, the CDR3 is TGTGCCAGCAGTTACTCGAGTGGGGGTAGCGGGAGGCCGCCCTGGGAGCAGTTCTTC.

V usage is TRBV7-8 and J usage is TRBJ1-5; no clear D gene. V was clipped by 5 bases and J by 7 bases, with 18 bases between them. CDR1 is SGHVS and CDR2 is FQNEAQ in the germline V gene. This CDR3 has 15 residues. As DNA, the CDR3 is TGTGCCAGCAGCCCCCTCTCCGGGATCAACCAGCCCCAGCATTTT. It yields the protein CASSPLSGINQPQHF.

This clone was observed a handful of times. The genes are TRBV29-1 and TRBJ1-2; no firm D call. The CDR3 runs to 12 residues. V was pared by 4 bases and J by 3 bases, with 9 bases between. Germline V gene data show CDR1 as SQVTM and CDR2 as ANQGSEA. Here the CDR3 reads CSVVWEDYGYTF. CDR3 sequence (DNA): TGCAGCGTTGTATGGGAGGACTATGGCTACACCTTC.